Presented here are 13 T cell receptor beta chains from one specimen sequenced in a study of T-cell memory formation after mild COVID-19. From the 5' RACE reads, TCRdb called clonotypes with MiXCR, one entry per CDR3 protein. The sample has just over 60,000 distinct CDR3 sequences; 9% to 9.5% are singletons. The material sequenced was PBMCs or a T cell subset sorted from them (not recorded which). These receptors originate from a man aged 18 to 29 who had mild COVID-19 (a few samples of this study predate the infection). Cell type and time point are not known.

This clonotype turned up a few times. The V gene is TRBV7-2, the J gene TRBJ2-1; 7 nucleotides match TRBD1. CDR3 size: 14 residues. V lost 4 bases and J lost 7; bases outside the gene matches: 7. CDR1 and CDR2 from the germline V gene are SGHTA and FQGNSA. The CDR3 protein is CASSYMGTENEQFF. The CDR3, as DNA: TGTGCCAGCAGCTACATGGGGACAGAAAATGAGCAGTTCTTC.

Details on this clonotype: This sequence may be a read error, since a much larger clone differs from it by one base. J is TRBJ2-4 and V is TRBV7-2; tentative D call: TRBD2 (6 bases). The CDR3 runs 14 residues. CDR1 and CDR2 from the germline V gene are SGHTA and FQGNSA. The V and J ends lost 4 bases and 0 bases respectively, with 7 bases between them. CDR3 sequence: CASSSGGAKNIQYF. CDR3 bases: TGTGCCAGCAGCTCCGGGGGAGCCAAAAACATTCAGTACTTC.

The CDR3 here is CASSTGVLWDEQFF. CDR3 DNA sequence: TGCGCCAGCAGCACGGGAGTACTGTGGGATGAGCAGTTCTTC. This sequence joins TRBV5-1 and TRBJ2-1; possibly TRBD2 for D (6 bases). Deletions cut 4 bases from V and 8 bases from J, with 16 bases between. The V gene's germline CDR1 is SGHRS and CDR2 YFSETQ. This CDR3 has 14 amino acids.

The gene calls are TRBV7-2 and TRBJ1-1; tentatively, D is TRBD1 (6 bases). CDR3 length equals 13 residues. Germline CDR1 SGHTA, CDR2 FQGNSA. The V end was cut by 3 bases, the J end by 8 bases, with 13 bases between. CDR3 protein: CASSLARGGEAFF. CDR3 bases: TGTGCCAGCAGCTTGGCCCGGGGGGGCGAAGCTTTCTTT.

The chain recombines TRBV28 with TRBJ1-2; 7 positions match TRBD1. Germline V lookup: CDR1 MDHEN, CDR2 SYDVKM. CDR3 length: 12 residues. The V segment lost 2 bases and the J segment 8 bases; nucleotides outside the gene matches: 2. CDR3 residues: CASSLKGAGYTF. The CDR3, as DNA: TGTGCCAGCAGTTTAAAGGGGGCGGGCTACACCTTC.

This rearrangement joins TRBV3-1 to TRBJ1-2; 9 bases line up with TRBD1. Unmatched junction bases numbered 10, after V lost 6 bases and J lost 8 bases. CDR1 is LGHDT and CDR2 is YNNKEL in the germline V gene (reference sequence). The CDR3 runs 14 residues. CDR3 sequence (DNA): TGTGCCAGCAGTCTTGAACAGGGGGCGAGAGGCTACACCTTC. Amino acid sequence: CASSLEQGARGYTF.

This clonotype was detected a few times. V and J are TRBV27 and TRBJ1-2, with D maybe TRBD1 (6 bases). CDR3 size: 14 residues. Trimming took off 4 bases at V and 8 bases at J, with 17 bases between the two ends. Germline V gives CDR1 MNHEY, CDR2 SMNVEV (reference sequence). This CDR3 reads CASSSQGIGQGYTF. The CDR3 DNA reads TGTGCCAGCAGTTCCCAGGGGATAGGTCAGGGCTACACCTTC.

This clonotype was seen ten or more times. The CDR3 coding sequence is TGTGCCAGCAGCCGCCCGCCGGGGAGCTCCTACAATGAGCAGTTCTTC. Translation: CASSRPPGSSYNEQFF. The V gene is TRBV2, the J gene TRBJ2-1, with a possible D match to TRBD2 (5 bases). Between the trimmed V and J ends, which lost 6 bases and 0 bases, there was a span of 15 bases. This CDR3 comprises 16 residues. Germline CDR1 reads SNHLY; CDR2 reads FYNNEI.

This clonotype was counted a few times. The DNA for the CDR3 is TGTGCCAGCAGCCAGGGTCCCTCCTACGAGCAGTACGTC. Amino acids: CASSQGPSYEQYV. V usage is TRBV7-3 and J usage is TRBJ2-7; tentative D call: TRBD1 (5 bases). Trimming pared 5 bases from V and 0 bases from J, leaving 8 bases between. The CDR3 is made up of 13 amino acids. Per germline, CDR1 SGHTA and CDR2 FQGTGA.

CDR3 DNA: TGTGCCAGCAGCTCGGGGGGCCGAGGGTACGATACGCAGTATTTT. This sequence encodes CASSSGGRGYDTQYF. The chain links TRBV7-9 to TRBJ2-3; D possibly corresponds to TRBD2 (7 bases). CDR1 and CDR2 (germline): SEHNR, FQNEAQ (reference sequence). V was pared by 4 bases and J by 6 bases, with 17 bases between. The CDR3 totals 15 residues.

V gene TRBV5-1 combines with J gene TRBJ1-6; tentatively, D is TRBD1 (5 bases). Trimming stripped 3 bases from V and 0 bases from J, with 19 bases between. The CDR3 contains 19 residues. CDR1 is SGHRS and CDR2 is YFSETQ in the germline V gene. This CDR3 is CASSSAGTLTSSYNSPLHF. The CDR3 bases are TGCGCCAGCAGCTCCGCCGGGACCTTAACCAGCTCCTATAATTCACCCCTCCACTTT.

This clonotype turned up a few times. The chain couples TRBV7-9 to TRBJ2-7; 7 bases are shared with TRBD2. This CDR3 is built from 14 residues. The V gene end was trimmed by 5 bases and the J gene end by 5 bases; junction bases not matched to a gene: 9. CDR1 SEHNR and CDR2 FQNEAQ come from the germline V gene (reference sequence). CDR3 bases: TGTGCCAGCAGCCGCGAGGTAGCGGGTCACGAGCAGTACTTC. Protein sequence: CASSREVAGHEQYF.

This clonotype was found many times. The V call is TRBV25-1, the J call TRBJ2-4; TRBD1 matches 9 bases. The germline CDR1 and CDR2 sequences are MGHDK and SYGVNS. V was clipped by 2 bases and J by 4 bases; unmatched bases: 3. This CDR3 is 15 amino acids long. The CDR3 loop reads CASSEAGTGKNIQYF. CDR3 sequence (DNA): TGTGCCAGCAGTGAAGCCGGGACAGGGAAAAACATTCAGTACTTC.